This TCR beta chain was sequenced during a study of identical twins. Germline-derived CDR1 and CDR2 are ENHRY and SYGVKD. The CDR3 is 15 amino acids. V lost 3 bases to trimming and J lost 3 bases; unmatched junction nucleotides: 5. Each CDR3 protein gets one entry after TCRdb re-called the 5' RACE reads with MiXCR. The sample contains approximately 530,000 distinct CDR3 sequences, approximately 20% of which appear only once. The same data also went into a second study, on yellow fever vaccine responses in identical twins.

The chain is built from TRBV10-3 and TRBJ2-3; TRBD2 aligns across 8 bases. The sample taken for sequencing was CD4+ T cells sorted from blood. The source is a woman younger than 35 in good health. The CDR3 DNA is TGTGCCATCAGTGACACGGGGGGGCTTACAGATACGCAGTATTTT. Protein product: CAISDTGGLTDTQYF.